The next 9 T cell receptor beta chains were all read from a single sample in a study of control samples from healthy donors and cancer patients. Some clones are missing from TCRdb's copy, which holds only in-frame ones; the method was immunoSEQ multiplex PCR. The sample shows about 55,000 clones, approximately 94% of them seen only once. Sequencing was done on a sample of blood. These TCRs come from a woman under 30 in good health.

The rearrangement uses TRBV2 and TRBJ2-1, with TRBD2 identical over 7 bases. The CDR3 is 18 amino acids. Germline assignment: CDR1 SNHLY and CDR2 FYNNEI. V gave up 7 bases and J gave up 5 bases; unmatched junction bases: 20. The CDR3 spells CASTRSGTKSFGDNEQFF. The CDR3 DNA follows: TGTGCCAGCACCAGGTCCGGGACTAAAAGCTTCGGGGACAATGAGCAGTTCTTC.

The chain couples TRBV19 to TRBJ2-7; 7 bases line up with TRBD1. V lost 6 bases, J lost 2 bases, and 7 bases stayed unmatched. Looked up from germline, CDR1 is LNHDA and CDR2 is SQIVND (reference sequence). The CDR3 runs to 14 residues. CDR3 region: CASRGQPSPYEQYF. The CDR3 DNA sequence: TGTGCCAGTAGGGGACAGCCGAGCCCCTACGAGCAGTACTTC.

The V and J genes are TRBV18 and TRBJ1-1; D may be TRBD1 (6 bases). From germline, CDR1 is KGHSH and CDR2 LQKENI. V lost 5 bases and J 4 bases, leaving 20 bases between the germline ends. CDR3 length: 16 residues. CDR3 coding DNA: TGTGCCAGCTCATCCCTCGAGGGGGGGGTAGGCACTGAAGCTTTCTTT. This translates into CASSSLEGGVGTEAFF.

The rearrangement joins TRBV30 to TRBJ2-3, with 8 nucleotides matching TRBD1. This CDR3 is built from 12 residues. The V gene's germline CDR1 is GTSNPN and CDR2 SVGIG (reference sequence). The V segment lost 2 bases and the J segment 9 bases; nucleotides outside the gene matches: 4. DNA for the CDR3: TGTGCCTGGAGTTTTGGACAGGGCACGCAGTATTTT. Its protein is CAWSFGQGTQYF. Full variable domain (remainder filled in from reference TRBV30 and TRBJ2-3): SQTIHQWPATLVQPVGSPLSLECTVEGTSNPNLYWYRQAAGRGLQLLFYSVGIGQISSEVPQNLSASRPQDRQFILSSKKLLLSDSGFYLCAWSFGQGTQYFGPGTRLTVL.

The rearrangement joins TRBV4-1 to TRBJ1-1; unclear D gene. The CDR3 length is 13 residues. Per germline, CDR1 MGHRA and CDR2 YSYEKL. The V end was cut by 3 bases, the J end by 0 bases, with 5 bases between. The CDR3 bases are TGCGCCAGCAGCCACAATATGAACACTGAAGCTTTCTTT. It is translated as CASSHNMNTEAFF.

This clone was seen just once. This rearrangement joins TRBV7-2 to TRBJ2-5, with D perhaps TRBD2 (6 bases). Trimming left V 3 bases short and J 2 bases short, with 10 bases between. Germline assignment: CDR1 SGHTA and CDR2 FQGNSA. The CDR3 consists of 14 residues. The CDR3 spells CASSFFAGQETQYF. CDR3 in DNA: TGTGCCAGCAGCTTTTTCGCGGGGCAAGAGACCCAGTACTTC.

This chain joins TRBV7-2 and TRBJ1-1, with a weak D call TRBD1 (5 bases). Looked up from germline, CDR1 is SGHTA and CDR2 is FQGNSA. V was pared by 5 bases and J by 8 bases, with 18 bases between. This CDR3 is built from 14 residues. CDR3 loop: CASSPYHPGSEAFF. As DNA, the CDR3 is TGTGCCAGCAGCCCTTATCACCCAGGGTCCGAAGCTTTCTTT.

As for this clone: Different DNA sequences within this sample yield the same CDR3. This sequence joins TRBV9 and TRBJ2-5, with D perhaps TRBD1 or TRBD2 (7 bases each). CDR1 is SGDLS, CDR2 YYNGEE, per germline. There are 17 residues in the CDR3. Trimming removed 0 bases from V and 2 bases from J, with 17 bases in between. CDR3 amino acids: CASSVGGQGGGQETQYF. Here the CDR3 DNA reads TGTGCCAGCAGCGTAGGTGGTCAGGGGGGAGGGCAAGAGACCCAGTACTTC.

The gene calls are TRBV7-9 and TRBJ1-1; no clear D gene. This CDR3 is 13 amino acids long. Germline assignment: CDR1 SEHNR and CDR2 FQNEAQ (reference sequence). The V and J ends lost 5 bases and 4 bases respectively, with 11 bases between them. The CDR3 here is CASSLGSTTEAFF. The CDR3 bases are TGTGCCAGCAGCCTAGGGTCGACCACTGAAGCTTTCTTT.